Shown below are 32 T cell receptor beta chains from a single sample sequenced in a study of siplizumab effects on memory and regulatory T cells. Clones were sequenced by immunoSEQ multiplex PCR, and TCRdb holds only the in-frame ones, with some missing. Of around 100,000 clones in the sample, about 91% were seen once. The material sequenced was CD4+ T cells sorted from blood. The receptor source for this set is a human donor in good health. Some clones in this sample may be carry-over from other donors' samples.

The chain combines TRBV11-2 with TRBJ2-3, with 10 bases identical to TRBD2. The V gene's germline CDR1 is SGHAT and CDR2 FQNNGV. This CDR3 is built from 16 residues. J gave up 6 bases and V 4 bases, and 10 bases lay outside the gene matches. This chain's CDR3 is CASSSLIAGGGDTQYF. CDR3 coding DNA: TGTGCCAGCAGCTCCCTAATAGCGGGAGGCGGGGATACGCAGTATTTT.

The rearrangement links TRBV15 to TRBJ2-1; perhaps TRBD2 as D (5 bases). Trimming pared 10 bases from V and 6 bases from J, leaving 16 bases between. The CDR3 loop spans 13 amino acids. Germline loops: CDR1 LNHNV, CDR2 YYDKDF (reference sequence). For the CDR3, the DNA is TGTGCCATACGCCGGCCAGGAGGCAATGAGCAGTTCTTC. Its translation: CAIRRPGGNEQFF.

The rearrangement links TRBV5-5 to TRBJ2-1; 8 nucleotides agree with TRBD2. The germline CDR1 and CDR2 sequences are SGHKS and YYEKEE (reference sequence). The CDR3 contains 17 residues. V lost 0 bases, J lost 3 bases, and 8 bases stayed unmatched. CDR3 amino acids: CASSLAFAGGNYNEQFF. DNA for the CDR3: TGTGCCAGCAGCTTGGCTTTCGCGGGAGGTAACTACAATGAGCAGTTCTTC.

The chain uses TRBV10-3 and TRBJ2-7; 12 bases line up with TRBD2. Germline CDR1 and CDR2: ENHRY and SYGVKD. The V and J ends lost 0 bases and 0 bases, in that order; junction bases with no gene match: 0. This CDR3 has 16 amino acids. CDR3 residues: CAISESTSGSSYEQYF. Written as DNA, the CDR3 is TGTGCCATCAGTGAGTCGACTAGCGGGAGCTCCTACGAGCAGTACTTC.

This sequence joins TRBV12-5 and TRBJ1-1; the D is unclear. V dropped 5 bases and J dropped 0 bases, with 16 bases sitting between them. Germline V gene data show CDR1 as LGHNT and CDR2 as FRNRAP. CDR3 length: 16 residues. Written as DNA, the CDR3 is TGTGCTAGTGGTCCCGGAGGTACAATAGTGAACACTGAAGCTTTCTTT. Residues: CASGPGGTIVNTEAFF.

The chain links TRBV5-1 to TRBJ2-7, with D perhaps matching TRBD1 (6 bases). Germline CDR1 reads SGHRS; CDR2 reads YFSETQ. V lost 4 bases, J lost 7 bases, and 15 bases lay in between. The length of the CDR3 is 13 residues. In DNA form, the CDR3 reads TGCGCCAGCAGCCGAACAGGGTTGGAGGAGCAGTACTTC. This sequence encodes CASSRTGLEEQYF.

Only one count was recorded for this clone. V is TRBV4-1 and J is TRBJ2-7, with D perhaps matching TRBD2 (6 bases). The germline V gene encodes CDR1 MGHRA and CDR2 YSYEKL. This CDR3 comprises 14 residues. The V and J ends lost 0 bases and 4 bases respectively, with 10 bases between them. The CDR3: CASSQDFGRYEQYF. In DNA, the CDR3 is TGCGCCAGCAGCCAAGACTTTGGGAGGTACGAGCAGTACTTC.

V usage is TRBV19 and J usage is TRBJ2-6; D is perhaps TRBD2 (7 bases). This CDR3 is 16 amino acids long. CDR1 is LNHDA and CDR2 is SQIVND in the germline V gene (reference sequence). Trimming removed 4 bases at V and 4 bases at J, with 14 bases between. DNA for the CDR3: TGTGCCAGTAGTAGGGGGGGCGCCGGCGGGGCCAACGTCCTGACTTTC. Translating gives CASSRGGAGGANVLTF. The whole variable domain, remainder taken from reference TRBV19 and TRBJ2-6, is DGGITQSPKYLFRKEGQNVTLSCEQNLNHDAMYWYRQDPGQGLRLIYYSQIVNDFQKGDIAEGYSVSREKKESFPLTVTSAQKNPTAFYLCASSRGGAGGANVLTFGAGSRLTVL.

V gene TRBV11-2 combines with J gene TRBJ2-1, with 11 bases identical to TRBD1. The CDR3 contains 13 residues. The V and J ends lost 4 bases and 8 bases, in that order; junction bases with no gene match: 1. Germline CDR1 is SGHAT and CDR2 is FQNNGV. Here the CDR3 reads CASSSDRGHEQFF. The CDR3 DNA is TGTGCCAGCAGCTCGGACAGGGGGCATGAGCAGTTCTTC. The full variable domain, completed using reference TRBV11-2 and TRBJ2-1, is EAGVAQSPRYKIIEKRQSVAFWCNPISGHATLYWYQQILGQGPKLLIQFQNNGVVDDSQLPKDRFSAERLKGVDSTLKIQPAKLEDSAVYLCASSSDRGHEQFFGPGTRLTVL.

Details on this clone: Other DNA sequences in the sample encode the same CDR3. The chain uses TRBV6-1 and TRBJ2-2; TRBD2 might be the D (6 bases). Germline lookup yields CDR1 MNHNS and CDR2 SASEGT. With 6 bases removed from V and 0 bases from J, the gap between germline ends came to 8 bases. The CDR3 extends over 14 amino acids. As DNA, the CDR3 is TGTGCCAGCAGAGGAGGGTCGAACACCGGGGAGCTGTTTTTT. This translates into CASRGGSNTGELFF.

V is TRBV5-1 and J is TRBJ1-1; D unresolved. Germline V gene data show CDR1 as SGHRS and CDR2 as YFSETQ. The CDR3 runs to 13 residues. V shed 1 base and J shed 3 bases, with 7 bases lying between them. The CDR3 reads CASSLNQYTEAFF. The CDR3 DNA reads TGCGCCAGCAGCTTGAATCAGTACACTGAAGCTTTCTTT.

This clone appeared a few times. This chain uses TRBV28 with TRBJ2-1, with D unclear. Germline values: CDR1 MDHEN, CDR2 SYDVKM. This CDR3 has 14 amino acids. The V and J ends lost 7 bases and 4 bases respectively, with 14 bases between them. CDR3 sequence: CASKAFPVYNEQFF. The CDR3 DNA follows: TGTGCCAGCAAAGCGTTTCCCGTTTACAATGAGCAGTTCTTC.

Comments on this clone: One end of the junction does not line up with germline, which may come from a read error. The chain carries TRBV7-7 and TRBJ2-1; 7 nucleotides agree with TRBD1. The CDR3 is made up of 13 amino acids. Germline CDR1 and CDR2: SSHAT and FNYEAQ (reference sequence). The chain's CDR3 is CASSLQPGQEQFF. CDR3 nucleotides: TGTGCTAGCAGCTTACAGCCGGGACAGGAGCAGTTCTTC.

The gene calls are TRBV5-4 and TRBJ2-7; D tentatively fits TRBD1 or TRBD2 (7 bases each). V was trimmed by 4 bases and J by 0 bases, leaving 11 bases between them. This CDR3 comprises 14 residues. Germline CDR1 is SGHNT and CDR2 is YYREEE (reference sequence). The CDR3 protein is CASSQRDSSYEQYF. As DNA, the CDR3 is TGTGCCAGCAGCCAGCGGGACAGCTCCTACGAGCAGTACTTC.

This chain links TRBV4-1 with TRBJ2-5; maybe TRBD2 (5 bases). This CDR3 is 12 amino acids long. The germline CDR1 and CDR2 sequences are MGHRA and YSYEKL. Trimming stripped 4 bases from V and 10 bases from J, with 13 bases between. CDR3 nucleotides: TGCGCCAGCAGCCGCGGACCGGGGAGCCAGTACTTC. This codes for CASSRGPGSQYF.

The chain combines TRBV5-1 with TRBJ2-2; possibly TRBD2 for D (5 bases). Trimming took 3 bases from V and 7 from J, leaving 10 bases between them. This CDR3 has 13 amino acids. Per the germline V gene, CDR1 is SGHRS and CDR2 is YFSETQ. As DNA, the CDR3 is TGCGCCAGCAGCTGGGTTCGGGACGGGGAGCTGTTTTTT. It yields the protein CASSWVRDGELFF. Combining the CDR3 with reference TRBV5-1 and TRBJ2-2 gives the whole variable domain KAGVTQTPRYLIKTRGQQVTLSCSPISGHRSVSWYQQTPGQGLQFLFEYFSETQRNKGNFPGRFSGRQFSNSRSEMNVSTLELGDSALYLCASSWVRDGELFFGEGSRLTVL.

The count of this clone is one. The V and J genes are TRBV2 and TRBJ2-5; the match to TRBD2 covers 7 bases. This CDR3 region has 14 residues. Germline V CDR1 and CDR2: SNHLY, FYNNEI. V lost 6 bases to trimming and J lost 4 bases; unmatched junction nucleotides: 8. CDR3 sequence: CASRKNGGSETQYF. The CDR3 nucleotides are TGTGCCAGCAGGAAAAACGGGGGGTCAGAGACCCAGTACTTC.

The chain recombines TRBV6-1 with TRBJ1-3; D is unclear. Germline V gene sequence: CDR1 MNHNS, CDR2 SASEGT. The CDR3 spans 16 residues. The ends were cut back, 3 bases at V and 0 bases at J, with 12 bases in the middle. Here the CDR3 reads CASSDNARYSGNTIYF. The CDR3 region has the DNA TGTGCCAGCAGTGACAACGCCAGGTACTCTGGAAACACCATATATTTT.

CDR3 residues: CASSENEQYF. The DNA of the CDR3 is TGTGCCAGCAGTGAAAACGAGCAGTACTTC. The genes are TRBV2 and TRBJ2-7; D not certain. The CDR3 length is 10 residues. The V end was cut by 2 bases, the J end by 5 bases, with 1 base between. Germline values: CDR1 SNHLY, CDR2 FYNNEI.

The J gene is TRBJ1-1, the V gene TRBV15; D is undetermined. V lost 1 base, J lost 4 bases, and 10 bases lay in between. From germline, CDR1 is LNHNV and CDR2 YYDKDF (reference sequence). This CDR3 has 14 residues. The CDR3 region has the DNA TGTGCCACCAGCAGAGCGGTGGGAGGCACTGAAGCTTTCTTT. As protein: CATSRAVGGTEAFF.

The CDR3 sequence: CASSQAKGTDTQYF. CDR3 nucleotides: TGTGCCAGCAGCCAAGCAAAGGGTACAGATACGCAGTATTTT. This chain joins TRBV7-9 and TRBJ2-3; no firm D call. Germline CDR1 is SEHNR and CDR2 is FQNEAQ (reference sequence). This CDR3 has 14 amino acids. V was shortened by 5 bases and J by 3 bases, with 12 bases between the two germline ends. The full variable domain, its missing parts supplied by reference TRBV7-9 and TRBJ2-3, is DTGVSQNPRHKITKRGQNVTFRCDPISEHNRLYWYRQTLGQGPEFLTYFQNEAQLEKSRLLSDRFSAERPKGSFSTLEIQRTEQGDSAMYLCASSQAKGTDTQYFGPGTRLTVL.

J is TRBJ2-2 and V is TRBV7-8, with D perhaps matching TRBD1 (9 bases). There are 18 residues in the CDR3. Germline CDR1 and CDR2: SGHVS and FQNEAQ. V shed 4 bases and J shed 4 bases, with 22 bases lying between them. This chain's CDR3 is CASSSVRGGQGSTGELFF. The CDR3 DNA reads TGTGCCAGCAGCTCGGTTCGGGGGGGACAGGGTTCCACCGGGGAGCTGTTTTTT.

This chain connects TRBV28 to TRBJ2-2, with a possible D match to TRBD2 (6 bases). CDR3 length: 13 amino acids. The V end lost 5 bases, the J end lost 6 bases, and 10 bases lay between the germline ends. Germline values: CDR1 MDHEN, CDR2 SYDVKM. The CDR3 reads CASSVGEAGELFF. DNA of the CDR3: TGTGCCAGCAGTGTGGGGGAGGCCGGGGAGCTGTTTTTT.

The CDR3 sequence is CASSRDSTNTGELFF. The CDR3 region has the DNA TGTGCCAGCAGCCGGGACAGCACGAACACCGGGGAGCTGTTTTTT. The gene calls are TRBV6-1 and TRBJ2-2; 7 bases are a match to TRBD1. V lost 6 bases to trimming and J lost 0 bases; unmatched junction nucleotides: 4. The V gene's germline CDR1 is MNHNS and CDR2 SASEGT. The CDR3 runs to 15 residues.

J is TRBJ2-7 and V is TRBV7-8; 7 bases are a match to TRBD1. Germline trimming cut 3 bases from V and 6 bases from J; bases unmatched to any gene: 8. The CDR3 is 14 residues long. CDR1 and CDR2 (germline): SGHVS, FQNEAQ. CDR3 residues: CASSFRRQGVEQYF. As DNA, the CDR3 is TGTGCCAGCAGCTTTAGGCGGCAGGGGGTCGAGCAGTACTTC. Looking up the rest from reference TRBV7-8 and TRBJ2-7 gives the full variable domain: GAGVSQSPRYKVAKRGQDVALRCDPISGHVSLFWYQQALGQGPEFLTYFQNEAQLDKSGLPSDRFFAERPEGSVSTLKIQRTQQEDSAVYLCASSFRRQGVEQYFGPGTRLTVT.

The rearrangement uses TRBV5-1 and TRBJ1-2, with 11 bases that match TRBD1. Germline values: CDR1 SGHRS, CDR2 YFSETQ. V was pared by 1 base and J by 7 bases, with 6 bases of the junction left unmatched. This CDR3 comprises 15 residues. The CDR3 here is CASSLSGQGAFGYTF. The DNA of the CDR3 is TGCGCCAGCAGCTTGTCTGGACAGGGGGCGTTTGGCTACACCTTC.

The rearrangement links TRBV7-2 to TRBJ2-7; 11 bases align to TRBD2. CDR3 length: 14 amino acids. Germline CDR1 is SGHTA and CDR2 is FQGNSA. Germline trimming cut 6 bases from V and 6 bases from J; bases unmatched to any gene: 7. The CDR3 nucleotides read TGTGCCAGCAGACGCGCTCTAGCGGGAGGCGAGCAGTACTTC. The encoded protein is CASRRALAGGEQYF.

This chain uses TRBV28 with TRBJ1-4; the D is unclear. Trimming took 7 bases from V and 0 from J, leaving 15 bases between them. The germline V gene has CDR1 MDHEN and CDR2 SYDVKM. CDR3 size: 16 residues. In DNA, the CDR3 is TGTGCCAGCAACACGGCCGTCGTTGCAACTAATGAAAAACTGTTTTTT. It is translated as CASNTAVVATNEKLFF. Based on the CDR3 plus reference TRBV28 and TRBJ1-4, the full variable domain is DVKVTQSSRYLVKRTGEKVFLECVQDMDHENMFWYRQDPGLGLRLIYFSYDVKMKEKGDIPEGYSVSREKKERFSLILESASTNQTSMYLCASNTAVVATNEKLFFGSGTQLSVL.

The chain joins TRBV19 to TRBJ2-1, with D perhaps matching TRBD1 or TRBD2 (6 bases each). Germline V gene data show CDR1 as LNHDA and CDR2 as SQIVND (reference sequence). V shed 4 bases and J shed 5 bases, with 12 bases lying between them. This CDR3 comprises 14 residues. CDR3 region: CASSSYGGHNEQFF. CDR3 DNA sequence: TGTGCCAGTAGTAGTTATGGGGGGCACAATGAGCAGTTCTTC.

A single count supports this clone. The V gene is TRBV19, the J gene TRBJ2-7; D is perhaps TRBD2 (6 bases). With 9 bases removed from V and 3 bases from J, the gap between germline ends came to 18 bases. Germline V gene lookup returns CDR1 LNHDA and CDR2 SQIVND (reference sequence). The CDR3 has 14 residues. The CDR3 spells CASRGGAGFYEQYF. For the CDR3, the DNA is TGTGCCAGCAGAGGCGGGGCAGGGTTCTACGAGCAGTACTTC.

The chain recombines TRBV2 with TRBJ2-5, with D perhaps matching TRBD2 (6 bases). Germline V gene sequence: CDR1 SNHLY, CDR2 FYNNEI. V was trimmed by 0 bases and J by 5 bases, leaving 10 bases between them. The CDR3 runs to 14 residues. In DNA form, the CDR3 reads TGTGCCAGCAGTGAAGCGGCGGGGTGGGAGACCCAGTACTTC. This translates into CASSEAAGWETQYF.

The chain is built from TRBV11-3 and TRBJ1-6; unclear D gene. Germline V CDR1 and CDR2: SGHNT, YENEEA. V shed 3 bases and J shed 5 bases, with 8 bases lying between them. The CDR3 has 14 residues. The CDR3 protein is CASSLGSDNSPLHF. CDR3 sequence (DNA): TGTGCCAGCAGCTTGGGGTCAGATAATTCACCCCTCCACTTT.